This T cell receptor beta chain was found in a study of T cell repertoires in ileal Crohn's disease (dated by TCRdb to 2018 to 2020). In terms of the full investigation: Median disease duration was roughly eight years, and roughly 35% of patients were identified as active smokers at the time of surgery. A prospective multicentre cohort supplied the 50 or so Crohn's disease patients whose TCR repertoires were analysed. The study ran alongside a multicentre cohort designed to identify predictors of early endoscopic recurrence after ileocolonic resection. M6 samples were neoterminal ileum biopsies taken at postoperative colonoscopy. Endoscopic postoperative recurrence was defined by a Rutgeerts score above i0. The study sequenced 171 mucosal samples from around 52 patients, taken at several locations on the surgical specimen and at postoperative endoscopy. About half of the patients received postoperative therapy: about a dozen received thiopurines and roughly 19 received anti-TNF agents. Every patient underwent surgery because of a complication, which was stricturing disease in about 60% and penetrating disease in 39%. Study-wide conclusions, independent of this receptor: A significantly higher proportion of clonal expansions was observed in active smokers at surgery than in non-smokers (roughly 24% vs 19%, p=0.02). The timing of postoperative endoscopy varied within the first year after surgery, and the median delay was approximately 7 months. Higher high-frequency clone percentages at surgery were associated with endoscopic recurrence; all patients with clonality above 26.8% (18/57) had recurrence. More high-frequency clones were carried by sorted CD8 T cells than by CD4 T cells, suggesting that mucosal expansions were mainly CD8. Mucosal CD4 and CD8 T cells were sorted and sequenced only in a subgroup of patients, whose size was not stated.

Concerning this clone itself: It lacks a known antigen. Base qualities are not provided; no much larger clone lies one nucleotide away.

V is pruned by 5 bases and J by 4 bases, leaving 13 bases of the junction without a gene match. The CDR3 spans 16 residues, from the cysteine through the phenylalanine. The read is trimmed to its CDR3 DNA, 48 bases read in frame from base 1. CDR1 and CDR2, looked up from the germline V gene, are SGHTA and FQGNSA. Taken with the paper, the label for time point translates to: neoterminal ileum biopsy at postoperative endoscopy, about 6 months after surgery. Adults with ileal or ileocolonic Crohn's disease for whom ileocolonic resection was indicated were considered eligible. Whole ileal mucosal biopsies were kept frozen at -80 degrees C prior to DNA extraction. Genomic DNA was isolated from frozen whole biopsies using a TRizol-based method, and the DNA was quantified with a NanoDrop 2000 spectrophotometer. Roughly 540 nanograms of biopsy DNA per sample were submitted for commercial TCRB immunosequencing. Adaptive Biotechnology amplified CDR3 regions from genomic DNA with a two-step multiplex PCR that controlled for amplification bias. Primers covering every V and J gene segment were used in the first PCR, while barcodes and Illumina adapters were added in the second PCR. CDR3 libraries were sequenced on an Illumina instrument. As for the authors' bioinformatics: The analysis used both the pipelines supplied by the vendor and custom analysis of the raw data in R/Bioconductor with R version 3.3.0. Clonality, which ranges from 0 to 1, was calculated as the inverse of the normalised Shannon entropy across all productive clones. High-frequency clones were defined as the share of the repertoire taken up by the top 100 clones, keeping only clones that passed a 95% confidence test. Repertoire diversity was measured with the Simpson index, and overlap between samples was measured with the Morisita-Horn index. Imported from immuneACCESS, the table was reduced by TCRdb to in-frame sequences with V and J called. These copies leave out some clones; in studies compared against another copy, an unresolved V gene accounts for under half, and the cause of the remainder is not known. V and J calls and clone size are as listed in that table; D and trimming were resolved from the DNA. The sample table holds 15,000 to 20,000 clones, of which roughly 72% were seen once. The top ten clonotypes cover around 3.9% of the sample.

The receptor was isolated from an adult with Crohn's disease. The sample consisted of ileal tissue. The rearranged chain carries TRBV7-2 and TRBJ2-5; 7 of the junction bases match TRBD1. The CDR3 loop reads CASSPPSTGWGETQYF. The DNA reads as follows: TGTGCCAGCAGCCCGCCGTCGACAGGGTGGGGAGAGACCCAGTACTTC. Full variable domain (CDR3 extended with the reference TRBV7-2 and TRBJ2-5 proteins): GAGVSQSPSNKVTEKGKDVELRCDPISGHTALYWYRQSLGQGLEFLIYFQGNSAPDKSGLPSDRFSAERTGGSVSTLTIQRTQQEDSAVYLCASSPPSTGWGETQYFGPGTRLLVL.